A selection of T cell receptor beta chains follows, all from one sample in a study of monozygotic twins with inflammatory bowel disease. TCRdb reprocessed the 5' RACE reads and reports one entry per CDR3 protein, with no DNA. The sample yields about 160,000 distinct CDR3 sequences, of which the top ten take up over 2.5%. The sample taken for sequencing was blood. The receptors were gathered from a human donor with ulcerative colitis or Crohn's disease, or a healthy co-twin of an affected twin (not recorded which). The CDR3 runs from the conserved cysteine through the conserved F or W. Fields, in order: J gene, V gene, CDR3 protein.

TRBJ2-3,TRBV18,CASSSRQSTDTQYF
TRBJ2-2,TRBV6-4,CASNDSRFTGELFF
TRBJ1-2,TRBV12-3/TRBV12-4,CASSTELNYGYTF
TRBJ2-3,TRBV5-1,CASSLGGTSGLTDTQYF
TRBJ2-7,TRBV24-1,CATSDPTSGIFNEQYF
TRBJ1-1,TRBV5-4,CASSPGRGDTEAFF
TRBJ2-7,TRBV7-2,CASSLAAQGSEQYF
TRBJ2-5,TRBV4-2,CASSQDSGTGRIETQYF
TRBJ1-6,TRBV4-1,CASSQEGWQAQSPLHF
TRBJ2-3,TRBV7-9,CASSLYGGTTDTQYF
TRBJ2-7,TRBV29-1,CSAGTSYEQYF
TRBJ1-1,TRBV3-1,CASSQKGYTEAFF
TRBJ1-4,TRBV7-2,CASSFEGFREKLFF
TRBJ1-1,TRBV12-3/TRBV12-4,CASSPTVMNTEAFF
TRBJ2-3,TRBV19,CASSIRLGTDTQYF
TRBJ2-1,TRBV7-6,CASSLDGEYNEQFF
TRBJ2-7,TRBV20-1,CSASGRPDPGPRTYEQYF
TRBJ1-6,TRBV7-2,CASSPRGSYNSPLHF
TRBJ2-6,TRBV18,CASSPIIGADSGANVLTF
TRBJ2-7,TRBV5-6,CASSLTAGGWYEQYF
TRBJ1-5,TRBV24-1,CATSDNRVSNQPQHF
TRBJ2-6,TRBV12-3/TRBV12-4,CASSAGQLSFSGANVLTF
TRBJ1-2,TRBV18,CASSVRDTSNYGYTF
TRBJ1-4,TRBV29-1,CSVAQDGLLDEKLFF
TRBJ1-1,TRBV19,CASSRGDRDTEAFF
TRBJ2-1,TRBV5-1,CASSFDSDEQFF
TRBJ2-7,TRBV27,CASSPADRGGKQYF
TRBJ2-3,TRBV29-1,CSVHPTGQGVSFSSTDTQYF
TRBJ2-1,TRBV6-2/TRBV6-3,CASSYSLAGGLNEQFF
TRBJ1-1,TRBV9,CASSVKGYTEAFF
TRBJ2-1,TRBV5-4,CASSLELAGAGSYNEQFF
TRBJ1-5,TRBV30,CAWSYTGQPQHF
TRBJ2-7,TRBV3-1,CASSHPGGHEQYF
TRBJ1-3,TRBV30,CAWSADSFGNTIYF
TRBJ2-2,TRBV24-1,CATSDLVVGGAGELFF
TRBJ1-5,TRBV12-3/TRBV12-4,CASSWDRGTYQPQHF
TRBJ1-5,TRBV15,CATSRVGGHNQPQHF
TRBJ2-1,TRBV24-1,CATSPSGIVNNEQFF
TRBJ1-5,TRBV12-3/TRBV12-4,CASSLARQGSSQPQHF
TRBJ1-1,TRBV5-1,CASSSWTDALGYTEAFF
TRBJ2-4,TRBV19,CASSTGQGKNIQYF
TRBJ2-1,TRBV20-1,CSAKLAGGPYNEQFF
TRBJ1-4,TRBV18,CASSQEEPTNEKLFF
TRBJ1-4,TRBV7-2,CASSQGYNEKLFF
TRBJ2-2,TRBV7-3,CASSSRTSGNTGELFF
TRBJ2-5,TRBV28,CASSFDRGDGETQYF
TRBJ2-7,TRBV7-2,CASSPGWQSYEQYF
TRBJ2-5,TRBV27,CASSPLRVGETQYF
TRBJ2-7,TRBV6-1,CASSFSGTGASEQYF
TRBJ1-3,TRBV28,CASTSIPGQISSGNTIYF
TRBJ2-5,TRBV6-6,CASSYRVQGMIAGGLYQETQYF
TRBJ1-5,TRBV27,CASSFGGRQPQHF
TRBJ2-7,TRBV4-1,CASSPLGILSYEQYF
TRBJ1-1,TRBV19,CASRTPSGAEAFF